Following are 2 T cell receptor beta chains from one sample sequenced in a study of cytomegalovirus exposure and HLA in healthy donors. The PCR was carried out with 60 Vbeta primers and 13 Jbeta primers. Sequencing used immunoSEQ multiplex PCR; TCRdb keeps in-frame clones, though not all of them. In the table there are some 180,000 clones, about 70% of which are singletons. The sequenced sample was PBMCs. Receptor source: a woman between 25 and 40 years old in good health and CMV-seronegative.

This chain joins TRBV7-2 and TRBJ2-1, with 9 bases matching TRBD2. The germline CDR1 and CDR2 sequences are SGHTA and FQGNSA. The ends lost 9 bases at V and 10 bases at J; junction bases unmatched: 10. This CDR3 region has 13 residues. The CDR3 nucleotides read TGTGCCAGGAATAGCGGGGGAGATCGAGAGCAGTTCTTC. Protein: CARNSGGDREQFF. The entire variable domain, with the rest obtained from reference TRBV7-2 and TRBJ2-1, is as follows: GAGVSQSPSNKVTEKGKDVELRCDPISGHTALYWYRQSLGQGLEFLIYFQGNSAPDKSGLPSDRFSAERTGGSVSTLTIQRTQQEDSAVYLCARNSGGDREQFFGPGTRLTVL.

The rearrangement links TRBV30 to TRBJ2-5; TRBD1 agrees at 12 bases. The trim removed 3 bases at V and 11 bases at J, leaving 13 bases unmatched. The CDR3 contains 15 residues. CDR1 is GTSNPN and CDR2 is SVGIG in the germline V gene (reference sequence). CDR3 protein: CAWSAIGTGGGEQYF. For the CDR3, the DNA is TGTGCCTGGAGCGCAATAGGGACAGGGGGCGGAGAGCAGTACTTC. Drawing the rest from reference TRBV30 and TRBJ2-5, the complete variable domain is SQTIHQWPATLVQPVGSPLSLECTVEGTSNPNLYWYRQAAGRGLQLLFYSVGIGQISSEVPQNLSASRPQDRQFILSSKKLLLSDSGFYLCAWSAIGTGGGEQYFGPGTRLLVL.